This TCR beta chain came from a study of cytomegalovirus exposure and HLA in healthy donors. On this clone: No antigen is known for it.

Broader study findings: The authors later linked a missense DCLRE1C variant to TCR beta V- and J-gene trimming. Later on, analysis showed that most CMV-associated TCR beta chains appeared to be HLA-restricted. Confirmation in vitro established that a few CMV-associated chains were specific for CMV antigens. Later on, an analysis showed TCR association rates differing by HLA locus, with DRB1 the most and HLA-C the fewest.

PCR involved 60 Vbeta and 13 Jbeta primers. Method: immunoSEQ multiplex PCR; TCRdb's copy keeps in-frame clones and lacks some. This sample has fewer than 250,000 clones; roughly 80% occur once, and the top ten carry 2.9%. The sequencing input was PBMCs. The receptor's source is a man aged 25 to 45 in good health and CMV-seronegative.

The CDR3: CASSLARLAGGEQFF. DNA of the CDR3: TGTGCCAGCAGCTTAGCGCGGCTAGCGGGGGGAGAGCAGTTCTTC. The chain has TRBV7-8 and TRBJ2-1, with TRBD2 matching over 11 bases. CDR1 is SGHVS, CDR2 FQNEAQ, per germline. With 0 bases clipped from V and 10 bases from J, the junction kept 5 bases outside the gene matches. The CDR3 loop spans 15 amino acids.